This passage covers 4 T cell receptor beta chains from one sample sequenced in a study of blood T cell repertoires in COVID-19. Profiling relied on immunoSEQ multiplex PCR, and the TCRdb table lists in-frame clones only, not all of them. This sample has roughly 100,000 clones, with about 82% found just once. Sample: peripheral blood. The receptors come from a human donor in a cohort sampled during active COVID-19.

V is TRBV20-1 and J is TRBJ2-1, with 9 bases fitting TRBD1. Germline values: CDR1 DFQATT, CDR2 SNEGSKA (reference sequence). The CDR3 totals 14 residues. The J segment lost 7 bases and the V segment lost 3 bases, leaving 7 bases of the junction unmatched. This CDR3 reads CSASKGTGTNEQFF. DNA for the CDR3: TGCAGTGCTAGTAAGGGGACAGGGACGAATGAGCAGTTCTTC.

V is TRBV11-3 and J is TRBJ2-3, with a tentative D call TRBD2 (5 bases). Per germline, CDR1 SGHNT and CDR2 YENEEA. This CDR3 contains 14 residues. V gave up 3 bases and J gave up 2 bases, with 9 bases separating them. As DNA, the CDR3 is TGTGCCAGCAGCTTTGGGGAGTCCACAGATACGCAGTATTTT. It is translated as CASSFGESTDTQYF. The whole variable domain, filled in from reference TRBV11-3 and TRBJ2-3, reads EAGVVQSPRYKIIEKKQPVAFWCNPISGHNTLYWYLQNLGQGPELLIRYENEEAVDDSQLPKDRFSAERLKGVDSTLKIQPAELGDSAVYLCASSFGESTDTQYFGPGTRLTVL.

This sequence joins TRBV19 and TRBJ1-6, with D possibly matching TRBD1 (5 bases). The CDR3 is 16 residues long. V was pared by 5 bases and J by 5 bases, with 16 bases between. Germline V gene lookup returns CDR1 LNHDA and CDR2 SQIVND (reference sequence). The CDR3 bases are TGTGCCAGTAGTTCCCTCGGGAGGGGCGATAATTCACCCCTCCACTTT. Amino acid sequence: CASSSLGRGDNSPLHF.

The V gene is TRBV10-3, the J gene TRBJ2-2; 14 bases match TRBD2. V lost 4 bases to trimming and J lost 5 bases; unmatched junction nucleotides: 3. CDR3 length equals 16 residues. CDR1 and CDR2 (germline): ENHRY, SYGVKD. Written as DNA, the CDR3 is TGTGCCATCAGTGTAGGACTAGCGGGGGGAACCGGGGAGCTGTTTTTT. Amino acid sequence: CAISVGLAGGTGELFF.